This T cell receptor beta chain was captured in a study of beta chain features in type 1 diabetes. CDR1 and CDR2 (germline): SGDLS, YYNGEE. V shed 0 bases, J shed 1 base, and the junction held 1 base outside the gene matches. This CDR3 comprises 16 residues. Expressed TCRB transcripts got sequenced, as all isolated RNA was reverse transcribed. Measured with immunoSEQ multiplex PCR; TCRdb has only the in-frame clones, and not every one. Among 300,000 to 450,000 clones listed, around 12% were seen once. The sample taken for sequencing was naive CD4+ T cells from blood. The receptor comes from a young man in good health. V is TRBV9 and J is TRBJ2-5, with TRBD2 identical over 12 bases. This CDR3 is CASSVGTSGVQETQYF. CDR3 coding DNA: TGTGCCAGCAGCGTAGGGACTAGCGGGGTCCAAGAGACCCAGTACTTC. Drawing the rest from reference TRBV9 and TRBJ2-5, the complete variable domain is DSGVTQTPKHLITATGQRVTLRCSPRSGDLSVYWYQQSLDQGLQFLIQYYNGEERAKGNILERFSAQQFPDLHSELNLSSLELGDSALYFCASSVGTSGVQETQYFGPGTRLLVL.